This T cell receptor (beta chain) was documented in a study of Ad26.COV2.S vaccination and SARS-CoV-2 variants. On this clone: Additional DNA sequences in this sample encode the identical CDR3.

From germline, CDR1 is SGHAT and CDR2 FQNNGV. The CDR3 loop spans 13 amino acids. V was cut by 0 bases and J by 3 bases, with 6 bases left in between. Repertoires were generated with immunoSEQ multiplex PCR, while TCRdb's copy carries only in-frame clones and drops some. In the table there are hundreds of thousands of clones, about nine tenths of which are singletons. Treatment meaning: around 19 received Ad26.COV2.S at low or high dose, single or two shots; about 5 received placebo; per-sample allocation not given. The study sampled participants on day 63 after the first vaccine or placebo injection.

The gene calls are TRBV11-2 and TRBJ2-7; the D is unclear. The sequenced sample was peripheral blood, obtained in a trial of Ad26.COV2.S vaccine versus placebo. The receptor comes from a person between 18 and 60 years old who received the Ad26.COV2.S COVID-19 vaccine or a placebo. CDR3 protein: CASSLEGGYEQYF. In nucleotides, the CDR3 is TGTGCCAGCAGCTTAGAAGGCGGCTACGAGCAGTACTTC.